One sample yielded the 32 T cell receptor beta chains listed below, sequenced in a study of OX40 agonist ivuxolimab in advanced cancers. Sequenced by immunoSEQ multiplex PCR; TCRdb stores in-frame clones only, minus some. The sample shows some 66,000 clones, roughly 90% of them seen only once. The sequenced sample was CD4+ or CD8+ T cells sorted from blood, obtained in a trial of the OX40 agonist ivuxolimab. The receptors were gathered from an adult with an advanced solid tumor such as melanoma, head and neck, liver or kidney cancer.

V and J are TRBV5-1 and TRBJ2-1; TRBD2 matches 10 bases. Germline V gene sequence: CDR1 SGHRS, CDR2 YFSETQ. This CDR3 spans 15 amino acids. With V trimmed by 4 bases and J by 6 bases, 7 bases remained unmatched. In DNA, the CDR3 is TGCGCCAGCAGCAACGGACTAGCGGTTACCAATGAGCAGTTCTTC. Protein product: CASSNGLAVTNEQFF. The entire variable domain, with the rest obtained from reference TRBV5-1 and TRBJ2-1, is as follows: KAGVTQTPRYLIKTRGQQVTLSCSPISGHRSVSWYQQTPGQGLQFLFEYFSETQRNKGNFPGRFSGRQFSNSRSEMNVSTLELGDSALYLCASSNGLAVTNEQFFGPGTRLTVL.

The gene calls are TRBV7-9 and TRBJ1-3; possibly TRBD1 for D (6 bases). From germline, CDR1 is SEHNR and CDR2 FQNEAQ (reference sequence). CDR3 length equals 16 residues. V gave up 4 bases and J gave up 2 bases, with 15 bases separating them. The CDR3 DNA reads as TGTGCCAGCAGCTATCAGGGGACGCACCCTGGAAACACCATATATTTT. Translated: CASSYQGTHPGNTIYF.

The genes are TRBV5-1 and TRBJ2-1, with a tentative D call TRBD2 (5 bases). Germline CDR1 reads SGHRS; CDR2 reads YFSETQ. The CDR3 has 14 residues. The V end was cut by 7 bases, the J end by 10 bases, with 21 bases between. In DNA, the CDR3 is TGCGCCAGCCTTTGGAGGCCTGAGTCCAGGGAGCAGTTCTTC. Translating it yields CASLWRPESREQFF. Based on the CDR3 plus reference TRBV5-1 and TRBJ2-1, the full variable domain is KAGVTQTPRYLIKTRGQQVTLSCSPISGHRSVSWYQQTPGQGLQFLFEYFSETQRNKGNFPGRFSGRQFSNSRSEMNVSTLELGDSALYLCASLWRPESREQFFGPGTRLTVL.

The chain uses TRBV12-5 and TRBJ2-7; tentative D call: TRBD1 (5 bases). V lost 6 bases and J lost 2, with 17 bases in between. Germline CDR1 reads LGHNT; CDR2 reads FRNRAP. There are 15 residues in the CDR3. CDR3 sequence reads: CASGRTGVPPYEQYF. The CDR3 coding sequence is TGTGCTAGTGGAAGAACAGGCGTCCCACCCTACGAGCAGTACTTC.

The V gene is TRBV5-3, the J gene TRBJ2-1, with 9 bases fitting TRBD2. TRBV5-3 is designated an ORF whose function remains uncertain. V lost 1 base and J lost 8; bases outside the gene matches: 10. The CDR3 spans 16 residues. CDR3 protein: CARSLPSGVEGDEQFF. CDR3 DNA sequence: TGTGCCAGAAGCTTGCCTAGCGGGGTTGAGGGCGATGAGCAGTTCTTC.

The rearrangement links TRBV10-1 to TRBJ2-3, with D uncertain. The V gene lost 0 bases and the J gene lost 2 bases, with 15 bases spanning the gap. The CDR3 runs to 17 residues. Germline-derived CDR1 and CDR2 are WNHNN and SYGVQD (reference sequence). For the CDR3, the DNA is TGCGCCAGCAGTGAGTCCCGACGCGGACGGAACACAGATACGCAGTATTTT. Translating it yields CASSESRRGRNTDTQYF.

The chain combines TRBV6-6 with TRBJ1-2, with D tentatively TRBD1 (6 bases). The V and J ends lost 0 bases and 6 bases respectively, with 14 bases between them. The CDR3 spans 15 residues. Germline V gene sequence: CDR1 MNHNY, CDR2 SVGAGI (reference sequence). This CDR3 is CASSYSYQGNNGYTF. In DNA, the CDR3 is TGTGCCAGCAGTTACTCGTATCAGGGGAACAATGGCTACACCTTC.

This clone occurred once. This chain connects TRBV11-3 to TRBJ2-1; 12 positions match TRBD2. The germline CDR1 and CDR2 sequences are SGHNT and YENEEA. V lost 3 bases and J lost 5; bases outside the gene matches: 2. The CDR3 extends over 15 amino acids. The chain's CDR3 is CASSFLAGGDNEQFF. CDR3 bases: TGTGCCAGCAGCTTTCTAGCGGGAGGGGACAATGAGCAGTTCTTC.

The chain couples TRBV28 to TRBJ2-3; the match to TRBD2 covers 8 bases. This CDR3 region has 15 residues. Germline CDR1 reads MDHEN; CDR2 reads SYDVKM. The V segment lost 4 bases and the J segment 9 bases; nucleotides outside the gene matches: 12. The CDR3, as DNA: TGTGCCAGCAGTTCCCCAACCGGGACTAGATCGACGCAGTATTTT. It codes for CASSSPTGTRSTQYF.

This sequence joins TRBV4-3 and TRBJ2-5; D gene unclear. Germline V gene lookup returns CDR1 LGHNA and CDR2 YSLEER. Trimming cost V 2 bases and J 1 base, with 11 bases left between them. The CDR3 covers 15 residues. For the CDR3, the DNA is TGCGCCAGCAGCCAAAGTCGGGCGGTCCAAGAGACCCAGTACTTC. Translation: CASSQSRAVQETQYF.

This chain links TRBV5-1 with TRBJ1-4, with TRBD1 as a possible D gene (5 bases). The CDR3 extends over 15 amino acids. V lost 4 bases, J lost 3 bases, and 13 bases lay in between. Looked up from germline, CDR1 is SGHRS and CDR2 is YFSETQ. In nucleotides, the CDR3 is TGCGCCAGCAGCGTCTTCGGGGGGTCTAATGAAAAACTGTTTTTT. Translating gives CASSVFGGSNEKLFF.

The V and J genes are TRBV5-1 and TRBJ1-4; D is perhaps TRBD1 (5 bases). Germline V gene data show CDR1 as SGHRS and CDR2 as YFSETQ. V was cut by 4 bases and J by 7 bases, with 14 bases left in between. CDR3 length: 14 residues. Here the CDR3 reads CASSPGAFGEKLFF. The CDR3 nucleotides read TGCGCCAGCAGCCCTGGGGCGTTCGGTGAAAAACTGTTTTTT. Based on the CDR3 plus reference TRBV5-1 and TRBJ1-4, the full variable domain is KAGVTQTPRYLIKTRGQQVTLSCSPISGHRSVSWYQQTPGQGLQFLFEYFSETQRNKGNFPGRFSGRQFSNSRSEMNVSTLELGDSALYLCASSPGAFGEKLFFGSGTQLSVL.

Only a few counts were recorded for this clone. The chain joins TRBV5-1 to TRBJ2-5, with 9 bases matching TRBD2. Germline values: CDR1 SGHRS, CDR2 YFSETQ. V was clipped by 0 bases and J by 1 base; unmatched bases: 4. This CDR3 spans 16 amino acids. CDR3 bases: TGCGCCAGCAGCTTGGGAATAGCGGGAGCCCAAGAGACCCAGTACTTC. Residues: CASSLGIAGAQETQYF.

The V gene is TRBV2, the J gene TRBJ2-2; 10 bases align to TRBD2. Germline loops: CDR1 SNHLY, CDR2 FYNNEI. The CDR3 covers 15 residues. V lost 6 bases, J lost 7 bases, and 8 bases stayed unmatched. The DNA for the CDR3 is TGTGCCAGCAGACCTCCTAGCGGGGGCCACGGGGAGCTGTTTTTT. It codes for CASRPPSGGHGELFF.

The CDR3: CASSLVGGTGNNEQFF. CDR3 DNA sequence: TGTGCCAGCAGCTTAGTAGGCGGGACAGGGAACAATGAGCAGTTCTTC. V usage is TRBV7-8 and J usage is TRBJ2-1; 9 nucleotides agree with TRBD1. V was clipped by 1 base and J by 5 bases; unmatched bases: 6. Germline CDR1 and CDR2: SGHVS and FQNEAQ. CDR3 size: 16 residues.

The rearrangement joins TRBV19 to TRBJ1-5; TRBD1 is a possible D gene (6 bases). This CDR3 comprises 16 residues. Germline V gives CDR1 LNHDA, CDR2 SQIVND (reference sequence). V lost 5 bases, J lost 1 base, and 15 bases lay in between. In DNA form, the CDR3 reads TGTGCCAGTAGTCCACAGGGAGCGGTAAGCAATCAGCCCCAGCATTTT. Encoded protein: CASSPQGAVSNQPQHF.

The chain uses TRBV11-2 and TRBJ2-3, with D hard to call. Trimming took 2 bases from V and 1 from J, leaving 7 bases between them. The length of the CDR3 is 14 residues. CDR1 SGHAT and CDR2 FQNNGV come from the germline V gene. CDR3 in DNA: TGTGCCAGCAGCTTATATCCGGGCACAGATACGCAGTATTTT. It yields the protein CASSLYPGTDTQYF.

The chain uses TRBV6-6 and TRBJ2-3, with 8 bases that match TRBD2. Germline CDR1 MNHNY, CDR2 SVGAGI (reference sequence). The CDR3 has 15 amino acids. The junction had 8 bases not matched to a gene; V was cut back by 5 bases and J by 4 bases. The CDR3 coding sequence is TGTGCCAGCAGTCCGGGACTAGGCGCGTCAGATACGCAGTATTTT. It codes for CASSPGLGASDTQYF.

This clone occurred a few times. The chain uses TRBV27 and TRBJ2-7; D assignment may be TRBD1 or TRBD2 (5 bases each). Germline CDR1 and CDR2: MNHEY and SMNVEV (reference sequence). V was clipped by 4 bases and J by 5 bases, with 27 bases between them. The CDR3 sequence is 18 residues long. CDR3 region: CASSSYSQIGGRRNEQYF. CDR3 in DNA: TGTGCCAGCAGTTCTTACTCCCAGATTGGGGGAAGGAGGAACGAGCAGTACTTC.

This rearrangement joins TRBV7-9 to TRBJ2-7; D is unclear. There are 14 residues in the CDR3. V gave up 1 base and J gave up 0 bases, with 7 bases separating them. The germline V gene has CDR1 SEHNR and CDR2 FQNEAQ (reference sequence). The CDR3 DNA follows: TGTGCCAGCAGCTTAGTTGGGGACTCCTACGAGCAGTACTTC. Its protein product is CASSLVGDSYEQYF.

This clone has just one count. As DNA, the CDR3 is TGTGCCAGCAGTTACCCGTCGCAGGGGTACAATGAGCAGTTCTTC. This encodes CASSYPSQGYNEQFF. The V call is TRBV6-6, the J call TRBJ2-1, with D possibly being TRBD1 (6 bases). Per germline, CDR1 MNHNY and CDR2 SVGAGI (reference sequence). Trimming pared 2 bases from V and 4 bases from J, leaving 12 bases between. This CDR3 spans 15 amino acids.

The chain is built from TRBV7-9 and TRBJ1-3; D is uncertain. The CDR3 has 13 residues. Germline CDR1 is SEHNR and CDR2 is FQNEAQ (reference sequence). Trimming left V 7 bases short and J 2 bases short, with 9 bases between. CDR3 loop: CASKGRAGNTIYF. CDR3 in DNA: TGTGCCAGCAAAGGACGGGCTGGAAACACCATATATTTT.

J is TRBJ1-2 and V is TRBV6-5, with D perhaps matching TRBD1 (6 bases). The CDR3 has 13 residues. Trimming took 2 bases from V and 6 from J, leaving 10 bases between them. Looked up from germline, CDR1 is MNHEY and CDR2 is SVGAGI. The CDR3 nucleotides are TGTGCCAGCAGTTACCAGAGGGGGGATGGCTACACCTTC. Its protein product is CASSYQRGDGYTF.

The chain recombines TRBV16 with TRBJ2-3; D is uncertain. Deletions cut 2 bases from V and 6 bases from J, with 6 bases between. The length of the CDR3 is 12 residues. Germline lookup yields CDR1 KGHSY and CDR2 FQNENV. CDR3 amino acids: CASSQTTDTQYF. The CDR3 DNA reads TGTGCCAGCAGCCAAACCACGGATACGCAGTATTTT.

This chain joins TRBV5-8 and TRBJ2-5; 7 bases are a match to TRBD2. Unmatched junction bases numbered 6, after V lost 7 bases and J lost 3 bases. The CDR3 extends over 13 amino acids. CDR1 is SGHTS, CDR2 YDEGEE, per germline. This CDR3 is CASGRDYEETQYF. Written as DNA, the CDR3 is TGTGCCAGCGGCAGGGACTACGAAGAGACCCAGTACTTC.

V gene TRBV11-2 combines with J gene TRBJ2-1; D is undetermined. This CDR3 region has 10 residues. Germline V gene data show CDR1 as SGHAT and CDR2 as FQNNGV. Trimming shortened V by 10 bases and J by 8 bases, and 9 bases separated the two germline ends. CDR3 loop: CAIGSYEQFF. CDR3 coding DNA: TGTGCCATCGGGTCCTATGAGCAGTTCTTC. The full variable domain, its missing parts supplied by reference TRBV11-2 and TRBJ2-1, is EAGVAQSPRYKIIEKRQSVAFWCNPISGHATLYWYQQILGQGPKLLIQFQNNGVVDDSQLPKDRFSAERLKGVDSTLKIQPAKLEDSAVYLCAIGSYEQFFGPGTRLTVL.

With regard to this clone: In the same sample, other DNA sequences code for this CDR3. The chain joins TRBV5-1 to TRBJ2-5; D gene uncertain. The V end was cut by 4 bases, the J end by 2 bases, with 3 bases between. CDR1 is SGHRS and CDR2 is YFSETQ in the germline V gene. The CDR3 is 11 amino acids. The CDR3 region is CASSLQETQYF. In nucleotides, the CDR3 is TGCGCCAGCAGCCTTCAAGAGACCCAGTACTTC.

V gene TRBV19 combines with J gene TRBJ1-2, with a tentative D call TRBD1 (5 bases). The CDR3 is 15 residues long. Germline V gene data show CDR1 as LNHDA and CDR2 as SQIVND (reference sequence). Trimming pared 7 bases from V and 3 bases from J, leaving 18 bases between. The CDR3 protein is CASTPESREDYGYTF. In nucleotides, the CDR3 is TGTGCCAGTACCCCCGAGAGCAGGGAGGACTATGGCTACACCTTC.

Here the CDR3 DNA reads TGTGCCATCGCCCCAGGTCAGGGGGCCTCTGGGGCCAACGTCCTGACTTTC. It codes for CAIAPGQGASGANVLTF. V usage is TRBV10-3 and J usage is TRBJ2-6; 8 nucleotides agree with TRBD1. The J segment lost 0 bases and the V segment lost 8 bases, leaving 9 bases of the junction unmatched. This CDR3 has 17 residues. Per germline, CDR1 ENHRY and CDR2 SYGVKD.

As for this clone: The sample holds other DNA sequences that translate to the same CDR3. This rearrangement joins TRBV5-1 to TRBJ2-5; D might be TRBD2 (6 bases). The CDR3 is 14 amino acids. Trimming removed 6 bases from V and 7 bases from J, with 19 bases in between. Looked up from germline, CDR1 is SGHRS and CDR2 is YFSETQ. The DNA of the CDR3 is TGCGCCAGCAACGGCCGAGCGGGCCGACCGACCCAGTACTTC. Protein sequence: CASNGRAGRPTQYF.

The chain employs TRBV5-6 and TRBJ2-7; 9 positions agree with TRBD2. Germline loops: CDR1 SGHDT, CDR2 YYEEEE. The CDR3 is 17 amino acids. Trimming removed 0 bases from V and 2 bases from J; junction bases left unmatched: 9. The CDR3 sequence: CASSLAWASGTTYEQYF. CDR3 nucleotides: TGTGCCAGCAGCTTGGCCTGGGCTAGCGGGACCACCTACGAGCAGTACTTC.

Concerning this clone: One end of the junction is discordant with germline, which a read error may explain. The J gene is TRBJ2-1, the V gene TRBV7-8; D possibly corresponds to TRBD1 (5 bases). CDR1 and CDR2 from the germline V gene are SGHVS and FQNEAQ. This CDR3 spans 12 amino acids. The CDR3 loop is CASSLTSGRGVF. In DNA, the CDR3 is TGTGCCAGCAGCTTAACTTCAGGGCGCGGTGTCTTC.